The clone carrying this T cell receptor (beta chain) was counted at least ten times. Assembly of TCR beta libraries relied on iRepertoire HTBI primers together with Arm-PCR of CDR3 regions. TCRdb fed the multiplex PCR reads into MiXCR, producing one record per CDR3 protein. This table has around 330,000 distinct CDR3 sequences, approximately 20% appearing once. This entry is derived from a study of regulatory T cells in long-lasting Graves disease. Study context: The study enrolled newly diagnosed Graves' patients on antithyroid drugs under 3 months.

There are 16 residues in the CDR3. Germline loops: CDR1 SGHDN, CDR2 FVKESK. Trimming took off 0 bases at V and 7 bases at J, with 15 bases between the two ends. Time point defined: newly diagnosed GD, antithyroid drugs for less than 3 months. The TCR library used RNA extracted from PBMCs. In this cohort, patients came from an endocrinology department located in Xi'an, China. Approximately 8.9-milliliter peripheral blood samples went into EDTA tubes. The chain employs TRBV14 and TRBJ1-4; TRBD1 is a possible D gene (6 bases). This TCR was recovered from a female donor with Graves disease. The sample in question was peripheral blood mononuclear cells (PBMCs), obtained at new diagnosis, from a patient treated with antithyroid drugs. The CDR3 region is CASSQDVAGGGEKLFF. The CDR3 region has the DNA TGTGCCAGCAGCCAAGATGTCGCCGGAGGGGGTGAAAAACTGTTTTTT.